This TCR beta chain was recorded in a study of blood T cell repertoires in COVID-19. Study-level information: Spain, Italy and the United States supplied samples that represented acute and convalescent COVID-19. The cDNA or gDNA used as material had been derived from T cells, B-cell-depleted T cells, or PBMCs.

Enrolment of Seattle patients took place during active infection, and they were followed longitudinally. Germline V gene sequence: CDR1 MGHRA, CDR2 YSYEKL. This CDR3 is 16 amino acids long. V was shortened by 0 bases and J by 3 bases, with 14 bases between the two germline ends. Per the authors' pipeline: From reference gene primer amplification, estimates of nucleated cell counts were derived. TCRdb's table, derived via immunoSEQ multiplex PCR, lists solely in-frame clones and lacks some. V and J calls and clone size are those listed in that table; D and trimming were worked out from the DNA. The sample holds about 200,000 clones, just under 85% seen once.

Sequencing was performed on peripheral blood. The TCR was taken from a man aged 55 to 70 with COVID-19, enrolled during active disease. The chain joins TRBV4-1 to TRBJ1-2; D uncertain. CDR3 bases: TGCGCCAGCAGCCAAGATTGGCAGGTCTCTTACTATGGCTACACCTTC. This codes for CASSQDWQVSYYGYTF.